This is a list of T cell receptor beta chains from one sample in a study of control samples from healthy donors and cancer patients. The data were produced by immunoSEQ multiplex PCR, yet TCRdb's version contains in-frame clones alone and is incomplete. The sample lists around 89,000 clones, more than 75% occurring once. Sequenced input: blood. Every receptor here comes from an older woman in good health. Both conserved end residues are part of each CDR3. Fields, in order: V gene, CDR3 length, J gene, CDR3 protein.

>TRBV5-1|13|TRBJ1-1
CASSLDSTLEAFF
>TRBV4-2|18|TRBJ2-1
CASSQGGPSGTVKNEQFF
>TRBV5-5|15|TRBJ2-1
CASSRDSIAYNEQFF
>TRBV6-5|13|TRBJ2-7
CARSPAGPYEQYF
>TRBV6-5|13|TRBJ2-3
CASRDYYSGTQYF
>TRBV5-8|17|TRBJ2-3
CASSSTRGALSTDTQYF
>TRBV5-1|11|TRBJ2-7
CASSLSGEQYF
>TRBV5-1|13|TRBJ2-5
CASSFQGGETQYF
>TRBV4-1|12|TRBJ2-2
CASSPPPGELFF
>TRBV18|13|TRBJ2-1
CASSRLQGSEQFF
>TRBV7-8|15|TRBJ1-4
CASSPRGGQNEKLFF
>TRBV19|15|TRBJ2-5
CASSPRRVQQETQYF
>TRBV27|15|TRBJ2-7
CASRLGTGNLYEQYF
>TRBV9|16|TRBJ1-2
CASSVGPNSANYGYTF
>TRBV18|15|TRBJ2-2
CASSSVQGNTGELFF
>TRBV24-1|15|TRBJ2-1
CATSAPASIYNEQFF
>TRBV3-1/TRBV3-2|15|TRBJ2-3
CASRTSGKSTDTQYF
>TRBV6-5|15|TRBJ1-3
CASSLGQTSGNTIYF
>TRBV3-1/TRBV3-2|15|TRBJ1-3
CASSQARSHGNTIYF
>TRBV27|13|TRBJ2-1
CASSSLAYNEQFF
>TRBV10-2|15|TRBJ2-3
CASSDLAGRADTQYF
>TRBV23-1|16|TRBJ1-6
CASSRLAGGESSPLHF
>TRBV19|14|TRBJ1-2
CASSSGQGSYGYTF
>TRBV18|15|TRBJ2-5
CASSPASGGAKTQYF
>TRBV7-2|14|TRBJ2-5
CASSLAGSQETQYF
>TRBV5-4|16|TRBJ1-2
CASSLAMTGDSYGYTF
>TRBV28|14|TRBJ1-3
CASRGQISGNTIYF
>TRBV5-8|15|TRBJ1-3
CASSLSGVSGNTIYF
>TRBV6-2/TRBV6-3|16|TRBJ2-7
CASNPVSALISYEQYF
>TRBV7-2|16|TRBJ2-3
CASSFFSGGNTDTQYF
>TRBV19|16|TRBJ1-4
CASSNMAAVTNEKLFF
>TRBV2|15|TRBJ2-3
CASTSLAGGYGTQYF
>TRBV5-1|16|TRBJ2-5
CASSLGTSGPQETQYF
>TRBV3-1/TRBV3-2|12|TRBJ1-5
CASSQSGQPQHF
>TRBV6-5|16|TRBJ1-3
CASSYSGSFSGNTIYF
>TRBV10-3|14|TRBJ2-7
CAISQVLEGYEQYF
>TRBV19|15|TRBJ1-1
CASSTGTAGNTEAFF
>TRBV7-9|15|TRBJ1-2
CASSLQTPRNYGYTF
>TRBV28|16|TRBJ1-5
CASTSGGGYGGQPQHF
>TRBV15|14|TRBJ1-1
CATSRALLGTEAFF
>TRBV6-4|15|TRBJ1-2
CASSLNRGRDSGYTF
>TRBV4-2|18|TRBJ2-7
CASSQPSRGAGGAYEQYF
>TRBV4-1|14|TRBJ1-2
CASSHQGRTYGYTF
>TRBV5-4|15|TRBJ1-2
CASSLVGADGYGYTF
>TRBV12-5|11|TRBJ2-1
CASGFGYEQFF
>TRBV5-1|14|TRBJ2-5
CASSLAGAQETQYF
>TRBV5-5|14|TRBJ1-1
CASSIGPLGTEAFF
>TRBV3-1/TRBV3-2|12|TRBJ1-6
CASSQGGSPLHF
>TRBV7-8|16|TRBJ1-5
CASSLGRDGSNQPQHF
>TRBV7-9|14|TRBJ2-7
CASSLEGTVYEQYF
>TRBV2|12|TRBJ2-1
CASSVMDPEQFF
>TRBV4-3|14|TRBJ2-3
CASSQEMAADTQYF